The 31 T cell receptor beta chains in this list originate from one sample, sequenced in a study of blood T cell repertoires in COVID-19. The data were produced by immunoSEQ multiplex PCR, yet TCRdb's version contains in-frame clones alone and is incomplete. This sample has 97,000 or so clones; roughly 80% occur once, and the top ten carry 3.5% to 5.5%. Sequencing was done on a sample of peripheral blood. These receptors originate from a human donor in a cohort sampled during active COVID-19.

The rearrangement uses TRBV12-5 and TRBJ1-1, with D uncertain. Germline V gives CDR1 LGHNT, CDR2 FRNRAP. CDR3 length equals 10 residues. V lost 1 base and J 14 bases, leaving 8 bases between the germline ends. The CDR3 coding sequence is TGTGCTAGTGGTTTGGGAATCGGGTTCTTT. It is translated as CASGLGIGFF.

This CDR3 is CASSLELGPTYEQYF. The CDR3 coding sequence is TGTGCCAGCAGCTTAGAGCTGGGGCCGACCTACGAGCAGTACTTC. V usage is TRBV11-2 and J usage is TRBJ2-7, with D perhaps TRBD1 (5 bases). Germline loops: CDR1 SGHAT, CDR2 FQNNGV. Trimming left V 0 bases short and J 2 bases short, with 11 bases between. The CDR3 consists of 15 residues.

The CDR3: CASSFSPAADTQYF. In DNA form, the CDR3 reads TGTGCCAGTAGTTTTTCACCCGCGGCGGATACGCAGTATTTT. The V call is TRBV19, the J call TRBJ2-3; D is unclear. The V end lost 5 bases, the J end lost 6 bases, and 15 bases lay between the germline ends. Germline V gene sequence: CDR1 LNHDA, CDR2 SQIVND (reference sequence). The CDR3 runs to 14 residues.

Here the CDR3 reads CATSLGEPGANVLTF. The CDR3, as DNA: TGTGCCACCAGTCTGGGCGAGCCTGGGGCCAACGTCCTGACTTTC. The V call is TRBV15, the J call TRBJ2-6, with D uncertain. The ends were cut back, 6 bases at V and 2 bases at J, with 11 bases in the middle. Germline V gene data show CDR1 as LNHNV and CDR2 as YYDKDF (reference sequence). The CDR3 is 15 amino acids.

V and J are TRBV7-8 and TRBJ1-5, with TRBD1 matching over 11 bases. This CDR3 is 16 amino acids long. V lost 5 bases to trimming and J lost 6 bases; unmatched junction nucleotides: 9. Per germline, CDR1 SGHVS and CDR2 FQNEAQ. CDR3 nucleotides: TGTGCCAGCAGCACCTGGGACAGGGGGTACAGTCAGCCCCAGCATTTT. Translated, it gives CASSTWDRGYSQPQHF.

This clone appeared a few times. J is TRBJ2-7 and V is TRBV28, with TRBD1 matching 9 bases. The CDR3 has 15 residues. Losses at the gene ends were 8 bases for V and 0 bases for J; bases not matched to a gene: 8. CDR1 MDHEN and CDR2 SYDVKM come from the germline V gene. The CDR3 coding sequence is TGTGCCAGCCTCGGGCCGGGACAGGGCTCCTACGAGCAGTACTTC. It specifies CASLGPGQGSYEQYF.

V and J are TRBV28 and TRBJ2-1, with 9 nucleotides matching TRBD2. This CDR3 spans 16 amino acids. Trimming cost V 2 bases and J 6 bases; bases outside gene matches: 8. The germline V gene has CDR1 MDHEN and CDR2 SYDVKM. The CDR3 region is CASSLTAGGYFNEQFF. CDR3 in DNA: TGTGCCAGCAGTTTAACGGCGGGGGGGTATTTCAATGAGCAGTTCTTC.

V gene TRBV11-2 combines with J gene TRBJ2-1; 8 nucleotides match TRBD2. The CDR3 loop spans 16 amino acids. The V gene end was trimmed by 2 bases and the J gene end by 2 bases; junction bases not matched to a gene: 5. CDR1 is SGHAT and CDR2 is FQNNGV in the germline V gene. The CDR3 bases are TGTGCCAGCAGCTTACGGGCGGGAGGAGCCTACAATGAGCAGTTCTTC. It yields the protein CASSLRAGGAYNEQFF.

The V gene is TRBV7-6, the J gene TRBJ1-2, with no clear D. V lost 1 base and J lost 2, with 11 bases in between. The CDR3 consists of 15 residues. The germline V gene encodes CDR1 SGHVS and CDR2 FNYEAQ. CDR3 sequence reads: CASSLVDSGNYGYTF. In nucleotides, the CDR3 is TGTGCCAGCAGCTTAGTAGACTCGGGGAACTATGGCTACACCTTC.

This chain joins TRBV2 and TRBJ2-1, with D possibly TRBD2 on 6 matching bases. The CDR3 loop spans 15 amino acids. V was pared by 6 bases and J by 2 bases, with 14 bases between. In germline, CDR1 is SNHLY, CDR2 FYNNEI. CDR3 nucleotide sequence: TGTGCCAGCAGGTCGGAGGGCGGGGCCTACAATGAGCAGTTCTTC. This gives the protein CASRSEGGAYNEQFF.

This clone is a singleton in its sample. The V gene is TRBV6-5, the J gene TRBJ1-6; tentative D call: TRBD1 (5 bases). CDR1 is MNHEY and CDR2 is SVGAGI in the germline V gene. The CDR3 consists of 14 residues. The V end lost 6 bases, the J end lost 5 bases, and 11 bases lay between the germline ends. This CDR3 reads CASSPRGDNSPLHF. The CDR3 DNA is TGTGCCAGCAGCCCGCGGGGGGATAATTCACCCCTCCACTTT.

The J gene is TRBJ2-7, the V gene TRBV5-1; no reliable D call. V was pared by 0 bases and J by 0 bases, with 7 bases between. This CDR3 spans 14 amino acids. Germline values: CDR1 SGHRS, CDR2 YFSETQ. CDR3 loop: CASSLVVSSYEQYF. The CDR3, as DNA: TGCGCCAGCAGCTTGGTTGTCAGCTCCTACGAGCAGTACTTC.

The genes are TRBV5-5 and TRBJ1-2; D unclear. The CDR3 has 14 amino acids. The V end lost 0 bases, the J end lost 2 bases, and 8 bases lay between the germline ends. Germline assignment: CDR1 SGHKS and CDR2 YYEKEE (reference sequence). Here the CDR3 reads CASSLDPGNYGYTF. CDR3 DNA: TGTGCCAGCAGCTTGGACCCGGGGAACTATGGCTACACCTTC.

The chain links TRBV5-1 to TRBJ2-5; 7 positions agree with TRBD2. V lost 4 bases and J lost 2; bases outside the gene matches: 2. The germline V gene encodes CDR1 SGHRS and CDR2 YFSETQ. This CDR3 comprises 13 residues. CDR3 bases: TGCGCCAGCAGCCGGACTAGACAAGAGACCCAGTACTTC. Amino acids: CASSRTRQETQYF.

This clone was counted between two and nine times. CDR3 sequence: CASSRDRGQRAGELFF. The CDR3 nucleotides read TGTGCCAGCAGTCGGGACAGGGGGCAAAGGGCCGGGGAGCTGTTTTTT. The chain uses TRBV2 and TRBJ2-2; 12 bases line up with TRBD1. Germline loops: CDR1 SNHLY, CDR2 FYNNEI. The junction had 7 bases not matched to a gene; V was cut back by 5 bases and J by 6 bases. CDR3 length equals 16 residues. The whole variable domain, filled in from reference TRBV2 and TRBJ2-2, reads EPEVTQTPSHQVTQMGQEVILRCVPISNHLYFYWYRQILGQKVEFLVSFYNNEISEKSEIFDDQFSVERPDGSNFTLKIRSTKLEDSAMYFCASSRDRGQRAGELFFGEGSRLTVL.

The chain has TRBV7-9 and TRBJ1-4; D gene unclear. V was cut by 7 bases and J by 0 bases, with 12 bases left in between. CDR1 SEHNR and CDR2 FQNEAQ come from the germline V gene (reference sequence). The CDR3 covers 15 residues. The CDR3 DNA reads as TGTGCCAGCACCCTAGACGGTGCAACTAATGAAAAACTGTTTTTT. It specifies CASTLDGATNEKLFF.

This clone was seen just once. V gene TRBV12-5 combines with J gene TRBJ1-5; 7 bases line up with TRBD1. Germline CDR1 is LGHNT and CDR2 is FRNRAP. V trimming: 6 bases; J trimming: 3 bases; junction bases outside the gene matches: 11. This CDR3 spans 16 amino acids. In DNA, the CDR3 is TGTGCTAGTGGAGAGGACAGGAAGAAGACCAATCAGCCCCAGCATTTT. This gives the protein CASGEDRKKTNQPQHF.

The V call is TRBV12-3 or TRBV12-4, the J call TRBJ1-2; D remains unclear. CDR3 length: 12 residues. The V end lost 8 bases, the J end lost 0 bases, and 7 bases lay between the germline ends. The CDR3 DNA reads as TGTGCCAGCTCGGTTTCTAACTATGGCTACACCTTC. Translated, it gives CASSVSNYGYTF.

This chain uses TRBV29-1 with TRBJ1-2; 7 positions match TRBD1. V trimming: 4 bases; J trimming: 1 base; junction bases outside the gene matches: 12. From germline, CDR1 is SQVTM and CDR2 ANQGSEA. The CDR3 totals 16 residues. CDR3 region: CSVGATGALFNYGYTF. The CDR3 DNA reads TGCAGCGTTGGGGCTACAGGGGCCCTCTTTAACTATGGCTACACCTTC. Looking up the rest from reference TRBV29-1 and TRBJ1-2 gives the full variable domain: SAVISQKPSRDICQRGTSLTIQCQVDSQVTMMFWYRQQPGQSLTLIATANQGSEATYESGFVIDKFPISRPNLTFSTLTVSNMSPEDSSIYLCSVGATGALFNYGYTFGSGTRLTVV.

V and J are TRBV25-1 and TRBJ2-1; possible D gene TRBD2, 5 bases. The V gene's germline CDR1 is MGHDK and CDR2 SYGVNS. The V gene lost 1 base and the J gene lost 10 bases, with 14 bases spanning the gap. The CDR3 has 14 residues. The CDR3, as DNA: TGTGCCAGCAGTGAATCGGGGTGGGCAAGAGAGCAGTTCTTC. Its translation: CASSESGWAREQFF.

V is TRBV4-3 and J is TRBJ1-6; no reliable D call. This CDR3 has 14 amino acids. Looked up from germline, CDR1 is LGHNA and CDR2 is YSLEER. Trimming pared 0 bases from V and 7 bases from J, leaving 7 bases between. This CDR3 reads CASSQESGNSPLHF. The CDR3 DNA is TGCGCCAGCAGCCAAGAAAGCGGGAATTCACCCCTCCACTTT.

This chain uses TRBV5-5 with TRBJ2-7, with D perhaps matching TRBD1 (5 bases). Per the germline V gene, CDR1 is SGHKS and CDR2 is YYEKEE (reference sequence). Trimming shortened V by 3 bases and J by 4 bases, and 11 bases separated the two germline ends. The CDR3 runs 13 residues. CDR3 region: CASSYGRAYEQYF. The CDR3 bases are TGTGCCAGCAGCTATGGCAGGGCATACGAGCAGTACTTC.

The chain recombines TRBV3-1 (or the pseudogene TRBV3-2) with TRBJ2-6, with D possibly matching TRBD2 (7 bases). The V gene's germline CDR1 is LGHDT and CDR2 YNNKEL (reference sequence). The CDR3 covers 15 residues. Trimming cost V 6 bases and J 1 base, with 10 bases left between them. CDR3 nucleotides: TGTGCCAGCAGAGGGAGGGGGTCTGGGGCCAACGTCCTGACTTTC. It translates to CASRGRGSGANVLTF.

The chain recombines TRBV5-1 with TRBJ1-1, with D tentatively TRBD1 (6 bases). Trimming took off 4 bases at V and 0 bases at J, with 10 bases between the two ends. The germline V gene has CDR1 SGHRS and CDR2 YFSETQ. The CDR3 is made up of 14 amino acids. The CDR3, as DNA: TGCGCCAGCAGCCAAACAGGGTTGAACACTGAAGCTTTCTTT. Its protein is CASSQTGLNTEAFF.

This clone was counted between two and nine times. The chain uses TRBV2 and TRBJ1-2; perhaps TRBD1 as D (5 bases). This CDR3 has 12 residues. Germline CDR1 is SNHLY and CDR2 is FYNNEI. V dropped 10 bases and J dropped 4 bases, with 13 bases sitting between them. As DNA, the CDR3 is TGTGCCATCCAGGGCAGGAGCTATGGCTACACCTTC. Translating gives CAIQGRSYGYTF.

This chain joins TRBV21-1 and TRBJ1-4; the D call of TRBD1 is as the table states it, not checked on the DNA. TRBV21-1 is described as a pseudogene. CDR3 size: 17 residues. The CDR3 region is CARQHRQGHVFCEKLFF. For the CDR3, the DNA is TGTGCCAGACAGCATAGACAGGGACACGTGTTTTGTGAAAAACTGTTTTTT.

The chain combines TRBV5-1 with TRBJ2-7; the D gene is possibly TRBD1 (5 bases). Trimming removed 1 base from V and 2 bases from J, with 10 bases in between. Germline V gene data show CDR1 as SGHRS and CDR2 as YFSETQ. The CDR3 extends over 14 amino acids. The CDR3 loop reads CASSLPGSTYEQYF. CDR3 sequence (DNA): TGCGCCAGCAGCTTGCCAGGGTCGACCTACGAGCAGTACTTC.

The V and J genes are TRBV30 and TRBJ1-4, with 7 bases that match TRBD1. The CDR3 loop spans 16 amino acids. Germline CDR1 is GTSNPN and CDR2 is SVGIG (reference sequence). Losses at the gene ends were 3 bases for V and 10 bases for J; bases not matched to a gene: 17. In DNA, the CDR3 is TGTGCCTGGAGCTACTCGCCCGGGGGACAGCGGTCAAAACTGTTTTTT. It yields the protein CAWSYSPGGQRSKLFF.

The V and J genes are TRBV6-2 or TRBV6-3 and TRBJ2-5; D is perhaps TRBD2 (5 bases). This CDR3 contains 19 residues. V lost 0 bases to trimming and J lost 5 bases, with 25 bases between them. The V gene's germline CDR1 is MNHEY and CDR2 SVGEGT. The CDR3 region is CASSYSRALVFGVPETQYF. CDR3 DNA: TGTGCCAGCAGTTACTCGAGGGCCCTCGTCTTTGGGGTTCCCGAGACCCAGTACTTC.

DNA for the CDR3: TGTGCCAGCAGCTTAGTCGGGCAGGGATTCACTGAAGCTTTCTTT. Its protein product is CASSLVGQGFTEAFF. The chain carries TRBV7-6 and TRBJ1-1, with D possibly matching TRBD1 (5 bases). V was pared by 1 base and J by 4 bases, with 13 bases between. Germline V gene data show CDR1 as SGHVS and CDR2 as FNYEAQ. CDR3 size: 15 residues.

This clone was found once. The chain carries TRBV27 and TRBJ2-1; 7 bases match TRBD1. Germline CDR1 reads MNHEY; CDR2 reads SMNVEV (reference sequence). The CDR3 length is 17 residues. V shed 2 bases and J 2 bases; nucleotides not matched to a gene: 9. The CDR3 protein is CASSLVSPQGAYNEQFF. The CDR3 nucleotides read TGTGCCAGCAGTTTAGTGTCCCCTCAGGGGGCCTACAATGAGCAGTTCTTC.